This T cell receptor beta chain was sequenced in a study of blood T cell repertoires in COVID-19. Study-wide context: COVID-19 samples from acute and convalescent phases originated in the United States, Italy and Spain. PBMCs, B-cell-depleted T cells, or T cells were the source of the cDNA or gDNA that made up the material.

Study processing details: Researchers report that nucleated cell counts were estimated from reference gene primer amplification. The assay was immunoSEQ multiplex PCR, and TCRdb's table has in-frame clones only and misses some. The V and J calls and clone size were taken over from that table, and D and trimming were inferred from the DNA. The sample contains some 100,000 clones, roughly 87% of which appear only once. The CDR3 runs 15 residues. Per the germline V gene, CDR1 is MGHRA and CDR2 is YSYEKL. Trimming removed 2 bases from V and 0 bases from J, with 10 bases in between. J is TRBJ1-2 and V is TRBV4-1; a weak D match, TRBD1 (6 bases). Sequenced material: peripheral blood. The source of this sequence is an older woman with acute or convalescent COVID-19. CDR3 in amino acids: CASSQPGQSNYGYTF. The DNA of the CDR3 is TGCGCCAGCAGCCAACCGGGACAATCTAACTATGGCTACACCTTC.